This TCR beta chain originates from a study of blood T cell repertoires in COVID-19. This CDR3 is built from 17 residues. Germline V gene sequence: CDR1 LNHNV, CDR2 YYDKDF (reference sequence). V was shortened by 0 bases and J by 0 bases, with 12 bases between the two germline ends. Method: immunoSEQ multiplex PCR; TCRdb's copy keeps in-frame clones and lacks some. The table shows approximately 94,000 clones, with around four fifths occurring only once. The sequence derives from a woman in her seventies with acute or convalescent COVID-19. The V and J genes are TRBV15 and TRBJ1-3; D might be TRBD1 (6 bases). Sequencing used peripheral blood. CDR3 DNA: TGTGCCACCAGCAGAGATGTCTTAGGGGGCTCTGGAAACACCATATATTTT. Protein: CATSRDVLGGSGNTIYF.